This TCR beta chain is from a study of beta chain features in type 1 diabetes (dated by TCRdb to the late 2010s). For context, the study as a whole: Patients and healthy donors did not differ in mean age, gender distribution, total cell number or subset yield. A total of around 100 million sorted cells were examined across all samples, and RNA yield correlated strongly with the number of cells per subset. The study compared TCRB repertoires of sorted circulating CD4+ T cell subsets between recently diagnosed type 1 diabetes patients and matched healthy donors. Regulatory and stem cell-like memory subsets were isolated from only 8 patients and roughly eight healthy donors, whereas naive and central memory subsets came from all 30 or so donors.

The High Capacity cDNA Reverse Transcription Kit was used to reverse transcribe all of the isolated RNA, meaning that expressed TCRB transcripts were what got sequenced. Deep immunoSEQ sequencing was performed on naive, central memory and regulatory T cell samples, with an average of around 3.4 million total reads per sample. Sorted cells were lysed in RLT buffer, and RNA was extracted using DNase-treated RNeasy Micro or Mini kits according to cell number. Each cell subset was processed separately to prevent cross-contamination, with patient and healthy donor samples processed together. TCRB sequences were amplified from cDNA with the immunoSEQ multiplex PCR, producing 87-bp fragments spanning the CDR3 region. The amplicons were sequenced using the Illumina HiSeq platform. Processing in the source paper ran as follows. Synthetic template baselines were used to correct PCR bias computationally, reads within Hamming distance 2 were collapsed together, and singletons that could not be merged were discarded. By aligning reads against IMGT, V, D and J genes, CDR3 length, and insertions or deletions at six rearrangement sites were assigned. Clonotype counts were normalized to sorted cell number within each subset before computing true diversity and Gini coefficients with the tcR R package. The overlap coefficient, calculated on TCRB nucleotide sequences, was used to quantify repertoire sharing. As a proxy for the pre-selection repertoire, out-of-frame TCRB sequences from naive cells were analyzed. TCRdb mirrors the immuneACCESS table, restricted to in-frame sequences. Some clones are absent from its copies; in checked studies, under half trace to an unresolved V gene, and the reason for the others is unknown. That table is the source of V, J and clone size, and D and trimming were worked out from the DNA. The sample table contains some 360,000 clones; only one count was recorded for roughly 21% of them. Together, the top ten hold 0.035% to 0.05% of the sample.

A single peripheral blood draw of around 120 mL on average was collected from each donor into heparinised tubes. Naive, central memory, regulatory and stem cell-like memory CD4+ T cells were sorted on a BD FACSAria II using a panel including CD45RO, CCR7, CD25, CD127, CD95 and CD27. A purity above 95% was achieved for all sorted populations. PBMCs were separated immediately by Lymphoprep density gradient centrifugation and were stained directly, without being cultured. To minimize batch effects, samples were stained and sorted in pairs, one healthy donor with one patient per experiment. Broader findings and caveats from the paper: HLA sub-analyses involved small numbers of individuals, so any influence of HLA type on TCRB rearrangement remained unresolved. Because cDNA was sequenced instead of genomic DNA, highly expressing activated cells could be over-represented, though the groups showed no difference in activation or CD3 levels. Fewer insertions and more nucleotide deletions at VDJ recombination sites were observed in patients with type 1 diabetes, implying thymic rearrangement abnormalities. The naive, central memory and regulatory TCRB repertoires appeared to resemble one another more closely among patients than among healthy donors. Type 1 diabetes patients showed a moderate but significant shortening of TCRB CDR3 length in all four CD4+ subsets. PCR may preferentially amplify shorter templates, but because patient and control samples were amplified and corrected together, any resulting skew would affect both groups equally.

Concerning this clone: Its recognized antigen is unknown. Per-base quality was not reported, and no clone a single base away is much larger than it.

The sequence derives from a woman aged 18-29 years in good health. Material for sequencing was naive CD4+ T cells from blood. The cell subset or site tag for this specimen amounts to: true naive CD4+ T cells.

The sequenced DNA: TGCGCCAGCAGCGCCGAGGGCTCGGGCCACGAGCAGTACTTC. Its coded protein is CASSAEGSGHEQYF. The V and J genes are TRBV5-1 and TRBJ2-7; TRBD2 could be the D gene, as 5 bases match. In the germline V gene, CDR1 corresponds to SGHRS and CDR2 to YFSETQ. Trimming removed 4 bases from V and 5 bases from J, leaving 16 bases between the germline ends. The CDR3 runs 14 amino acids, cysteine and phenylalanine included. The entry retains the CDR3 DNA only, 42 bases that are in frame from base 1.